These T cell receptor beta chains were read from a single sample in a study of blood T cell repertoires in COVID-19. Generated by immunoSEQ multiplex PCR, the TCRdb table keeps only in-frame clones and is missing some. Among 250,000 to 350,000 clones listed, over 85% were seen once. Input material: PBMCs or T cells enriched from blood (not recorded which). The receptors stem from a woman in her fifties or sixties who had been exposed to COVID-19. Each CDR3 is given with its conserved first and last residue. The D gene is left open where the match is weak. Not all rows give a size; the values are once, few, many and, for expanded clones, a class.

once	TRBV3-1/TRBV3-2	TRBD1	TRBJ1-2	TGTGCCAGCAGCCTGACCGGACAGGGCGGCTATGGCTACACCTTC	CASSLTGQGGYGYTF
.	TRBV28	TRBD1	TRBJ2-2	TGTGCCAGCAGTTACTCCCCAGGGGGCCTATGGATCGGGGAGCTGTTTTTT	CASSYSPGGLWIGELFF
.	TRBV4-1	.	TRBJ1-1	TGCGCCAGCAGCCAAGATCTGGCCAAGAACACTGAAGCTTTCTTT	CASSQDLAKNTEAFF
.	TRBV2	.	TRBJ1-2	TGTGCCAGCAGGTTTCAACAGGGCTATGGCTACACCTTC	CASRFQQGYGYTF
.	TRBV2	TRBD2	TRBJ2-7	TGTGCCAGCAGAGAGTGGGCTAGCGGGGGGGTCGACGAGCAGTACTTC	CASREWASGGVDEQYF
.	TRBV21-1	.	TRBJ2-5	TGTGCCAGCAGCACCAGCAGGGAGGGGGTAGAGACCCAGTACTTC	CASSTSREGVETQYF
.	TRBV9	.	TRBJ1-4	TGTGCCAGCAGCCCCCCCACGAGTGAAAAACTGTTTTTT	CASSPPTSEKLFF
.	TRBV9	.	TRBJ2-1	TGTGCCAGCAGCGCATTCCGGGGTGAGCAGTTCTTC	CASSAFRGEQFF
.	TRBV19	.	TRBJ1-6	TGTGCCAGTAGTATCACAGGAGCTGAATCACCCCTCCACTTT	CASSITGAESPLHF
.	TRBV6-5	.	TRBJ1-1	TGTGCCAGCAGTTACCGGGTCGAGGAAAACACTGAAGCTTTCTTT	CASSYRVEENTEAFF
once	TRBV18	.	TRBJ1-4	TGTGCCAGCTCACCGATCAGGGTTGATGAAAAACTGTTTTTT	CASSPIRVDEKLFF
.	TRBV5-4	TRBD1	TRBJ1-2	TGTGCCAGCAGCCCAGACAGGGATGAGTATGGCTACACCTTC	CASSPDRDEYGYTF
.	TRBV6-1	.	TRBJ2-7	TGTGCCAGCAGTGAAGCTGTTTCGGAGCAGTACTTC	CASSEAVSEQYF
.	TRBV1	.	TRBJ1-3	TGCACCAGCAGCCCCCGGGACAGGGGCATCTCTGGAAACACCATATATTTT	CTSSPRDRGISGNTIYF
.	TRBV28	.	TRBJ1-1	TGTGCCAGCAGTTTATCGGGTTCTGAAGCTTTCTTT	CASSLSGSEAFF
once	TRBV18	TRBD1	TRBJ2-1	TGTGCCAGCTCACCGGGACAGGGGATTTCGGAGCAGTTCTTC	CASSPGQGISEQFF
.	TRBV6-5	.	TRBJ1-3	TGTGTCGCGGGGCCCCTCTCTGGAAACACCATATATTTT	CVAGPLSGNTIYF
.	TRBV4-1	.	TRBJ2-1	TGCGCCAGCAGCCAAGGGTGGACAGAGTACAATGAGCAGTTCTTC	CASSQGWTEYNEQFF
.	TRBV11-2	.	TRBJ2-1	TGTGCCAGCAGCTTTAGAAACGGGGGGCCCTACAATGAGCAGTTCTTC	CASSFRNGGPYNEQFF
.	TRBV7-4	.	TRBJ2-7	TGTGCCAGCAGCGAATACCTAGCGCTCCTATACGAGCAGTACTTC	CASSEYLALLYEQYF
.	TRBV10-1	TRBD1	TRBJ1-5	TGCGCCAGTAGAATCGCCCAAGAAAGACAGGGGGCAAGGGGCTCTAGCAATCAGCCCCAGCATTTT	CASRIAQERQGARGSSNQPQHF
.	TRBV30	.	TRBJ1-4	TGTGCCTGGAGTGTAATAAGGGAGGAAAAACTGTTTTTT	CAWSVIREEKLFF
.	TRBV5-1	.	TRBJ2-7	TGCGCCAGCGCTTCATTCTCCGGGAGCTCCTACGAGCAGTACTTC	CASASFSGSSYEQYF
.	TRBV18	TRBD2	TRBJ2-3	TGTGCCAGCTCACCTAGCGGGGGCCCAGATACGCAGTATTTT	CASSPSGGPDTQYF
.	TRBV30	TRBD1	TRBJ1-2	TGTGCCTGGAGTGTCCGGACAGGGAACTATGGCTACACCTTC	CAWSVRTGNYGYTF
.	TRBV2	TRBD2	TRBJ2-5	TGTGCCAGCACCCGGGGGGTCCAAGAGACCCAGTACTTC	CASTRGVQETQYF
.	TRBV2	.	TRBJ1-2	TGTGCCAGCAGGAGGGGGGGAAGTGGCTATGGCTACACCTTC	CASRRGGSGYGYTF
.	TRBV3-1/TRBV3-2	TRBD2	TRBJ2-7	TGTGCCAGCAGCCAACTAGCGGGGGGGCTCGAGCAGTACTTC	CASSQLAGGLEQYF
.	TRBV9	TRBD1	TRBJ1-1	TGTGCCAGCAGCGTAGCCCCCGCACCGACAGGGAGAGGAGCTTTCTTT	CASSVAPAPTGRGAFF
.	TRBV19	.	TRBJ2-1	TGTGCCAGTAGTACTTACAGGGTACTAACAGAGCAGTTCTTC	CASSTYRVLTEQFF
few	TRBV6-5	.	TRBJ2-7	TGTGCCAGCAGTCCGTCCTCCTACTACTACGAGCAGTACTTC	CASSPSSYYYEQYF
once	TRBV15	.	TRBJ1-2	TGTGCCACCAGCAGAGATTTCGGGGTTACCCAGCGACTCTATGGCTACACCTTC	CATSRDFGVTQRLYGYTF
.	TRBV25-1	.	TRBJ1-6	TGTGCCAGCAGTGAATTAGGAGGATCCTCACCCCTCCACTTT	CASSELGGSSPLHF
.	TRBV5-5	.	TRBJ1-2	TGTGCCAGCAGCTTGAACGATATTCGGGTCGGGGACTATGGCTACACCTTC	CASSLNDIRVGDYGYTF
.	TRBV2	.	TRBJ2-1	TGTGCCAGCAGTGTCGACAGACACAATGAGCAGTTCTTC	CASSVDRHNEQFF
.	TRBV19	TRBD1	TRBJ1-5	TGTGCCAGTAAGAGACAGGGGGTTGATCAGCCCCAGCATTTT	CASKRQGVDQPQHF
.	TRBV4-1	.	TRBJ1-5	TGCGCCAGCAGCCTCGGACAGTATCAGCCCCAGCATTTT	CASSLGQYQPQHF
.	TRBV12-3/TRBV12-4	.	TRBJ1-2	TGTGCCAGCAGTCAGGGAAGCAACTATGGCTACACCTTC	CASSQGSNYGYTF
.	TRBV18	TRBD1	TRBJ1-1	TGTGCCAGCTCCCTAAGCCCGGGACGTCAGGGGGACACTGAAGCTTTCTTT	CASSLSPGRQGDTEAFF
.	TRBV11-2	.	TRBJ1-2	TGTGCCAGCAGCTTAAGTACAGGCAACTATGGCTACACCTTC	CASSLSTGNYGYTF
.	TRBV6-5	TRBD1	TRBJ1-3	TGTGCCAGCAGTCACTCGACAGGGTGGGGAAACACCATATATTTT	CASSHSTGWGNTIYF
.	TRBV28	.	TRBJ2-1	TGTGCCAGCAGCAGAACGATCAGCTCCTACAATGAGCAGTTCTTC	CASSRTISSYNEQFF
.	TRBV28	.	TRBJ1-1	TGTGCCAGCAATAGCGTCACTGAAGCTTTCTTT	CASNSVTEAFF
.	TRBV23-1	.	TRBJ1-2	TGCGCCAGCGGGTACCCCAGGGAGGGCTATGGCTACACCTTC	CASGYPREGYGYTF
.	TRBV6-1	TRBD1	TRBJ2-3	TGTGCCAGCAGTGAAGGTCAGGGGGCCGCAGATACGCAGTATTTT	CASSEGQGAADTQYF
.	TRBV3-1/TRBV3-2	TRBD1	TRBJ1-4	TGTGCCAGCAGCGATAAAAAAGGGGGCGAGGACGAAAAACTGTTTTTT	CASSDKKGGEDEKLFF
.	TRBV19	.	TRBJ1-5	TGTGCCAGTAGTCAAGTTCCCGGGGGAGGCCAGCCCCAGCATTTT	CASSQVPGGGQPQHF
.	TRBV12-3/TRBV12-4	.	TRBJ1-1	TGTGCCAGCAGGGGGCTTGGCACTGAAGCTTTCTTT	CASRGLGTEAFF
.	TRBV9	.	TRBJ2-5	TGTGCCAGCAGCGGGCGGGACCGTAGCGGACAGACCCAGTACTTC	CASSGRDRSGQTQYF